This T cell receptor (beta chain) emerged from a study of cytotoxic CD8 clonotypes in ibrutinib-treated CLL. Study as a whole: Once treatment had gone on for a median of roughly eleven months, range 6 to 36, response samples were drawn.

Findings and limits, study-wide: Sampling times (in sustained-remission versus progressing patients) were not the same. Higher clonality was seen at ibrutinib response and a return toward baseline at progression.

The CDR3 length is 14 residues. Between the trimmed V and J ends, which lost 3 bases and 7 bases, there was a span of 12 bases. The germline V gene has CDR1 MDHEN and CDR2 SYDVKM. As regards this clone: What it binds is not known.

Sequencing sought depths of 1 in 200,000 to 1 in 1 million T cells. Assay: immunoSEQ multiplex PCR; the TCRdb copy retains only in-frame clones and omits some. This table has about 120,000 clones, more than 55% appearing once. The sequencing here drew on PBMCs, taken after 24 months of ibrutinib treatment. This TCR was sampled from a human donor with chronic lymphocytic leukemia. This chain joins TRBV28 and TRBJ1-4, with a weak D call TRBD1 (5 bases). CDR3 loop: CASSFGGSGEKLFF. The CDR3 bases are TGTGCCAGCAGTTTTGGGGGGAGTGGTGAAAAACTGTTTTTT.